This entry features one T cell receptor (beta chain) sequence. Trimming cost V 6 bases and J 3 bases, with 23 bases left between them. The germline gives CDR1 SQVTM, CDR2 ANQGSEA. This CDR3 contains 16 residues. The data were obtained in a study of blood T cell repertoires in COVID-19. Study at large: COVID-19 samples collected from the United States, Italy and Spain covered acute and convalescent phases.

Enrolled through a virtual design, the participants were between 18 and 89 years of age and came from 24 US areas. The study assigned cohorts using participant-reported clinical history. A case of COVID-19 had been met by exposed participants within 2 weeks before study entry. Libraries were prepared by immunoSEQ multiplex PCR; TCRdb keeps only in-frame clonotypes and omits some of them. The sample shows 150,000 to 200,000 clones, 80% of them seen only once. This chain joins TRBV29-1 and TRBJ1-1; the D is unclear. The material sequenced was PBMCs or T cells enriched from blood (not recorded which). This TCR was sampled from a man aged 60-69 years who had been exposed to COVID-19. This CDR3 is CSVAREIGKRHTEAFF. In DNA form, the CDR3 reads TGCAGCGTCGCCCGAGAGATAGGAAAGAGGCACACTGAAGCTTTCTTT.